These 10 T cell receptor beta chains originate from one sample sequenced in a study of Ad26.COV2.S vaccination and SARS-CoV-2 variants. Regarding treatment: 19 received Ad26.COV2.S at low or high dose, single or two shots; about 5 received placebo; per-sample allocation not given. Sampling occurred on day 63 after the first vaccine or placebo injection. Repertoires were generated with immunoSEQ multiplex PCR, while TCRdb's copy carries only in-frame clones and drops some. The repertoire includes around 380,000 clones, about 88% of them detected once, and approximately 3.7% sits in the top ten. The material sequenced was peripheral blood, taken in a trial of Ad26.COV2.S vaccine versus placebo. The receptor source for this set is a person aged 18-60 years who received the Ad26.COV2.S COVID-19 vaccine or a placebo.

This rearrangement joins TRBV10-2 to TRBJ2-3, with TRBD2 matching over 14 bases. This CDR3 is 17 amino acids long. Germline V CDR1 and CDR2: WSHSY, SAAADI. Trimming took 4 bases from V and 3 from J; bases not matched to a gene: 6. CDR3 region: CASSAARLAGGTDTQYF. For the CDR3, the DNA is TGCGCCAGCAGTGCAGCGAGACTAGCGGGGGGGACAGATACGCAGTATTTT.

The V gene is TRBV25-1, the J gene TRBJ2-5, with D unclear. CDR1 is MGHDK, CDR2 SYGVNS, per germline. V gave up 7 bases and J gave up 2 bases, with 17 bases separating them. The CDR3 runs to 15 residues. CDR3: CASTRMLGMQETQYF. The DNA for the CDR3 is TGTGCCAGCACCCGAATGCTGGGGATGCAAGAGACCCAGTACTTC.

The chain couples TRBV7-9 to TRBJ1-2; 8 bases align to TRBD1. The V and J ends lost 5 bases and 4 bases, in that order; junction bases with no gene match: 9. This CDR3 comprises 15 residues. Per the germline V gene, CDR1 is SEHNR and CDR2 is FQNEAQ (reference sequence). As DNA, the CDR3 is TGTGCCAGCAGCGCCTCAGGGGGCGCGGGCTATGGCTACACCTTC. It encodes CASSASGGAGYGYTF.

This chain links TRBV19 with TRBJ2-7, with 8 positions matching TRBD1. The CDR3 is 15 amino acids. Per the germline V gene, CDR1 is LNHDA and CDR2 is SQIVND (reference sequence). V lost 5 bases to trimming and J lost 3 bases; unmatched junction nucleotides: 9. The CDR3 here is CASSPSGQGFYEQYF. The DNA of the CDR3 is TGTGCCAGTAGTCCCTCTGGACAGGGTTTCTACGAGCAGTACTTC.

V gene TRBV10-1 combines with J gene TRBJ2-7, with a possible D match to TRBD2 (6 bases). This CDR3 region has 13 residues. CDR1 is WNHNN, CDR2 SYGVQD, per germline (reference sequence). Trimming took 8 bases from V and 3 from J, leaving 14 bases between them. CDR3 region: CASPSGEYYEQYF. The CDR3 DNA reads as TGCGCCAGCCCTTCGGGGGAGTACTACGAGCAGTACTTC.

The rearrangement joins TRBV14 to TRBJ1-6; unclear D gene. Germline V lookup: CDR1 SGHDN, CDR2 FVKESK. The CDR3 loop spans 13 amino acids. Trimming removed 2 bases from V and 12 bases from J, with 11 bases in between. The CDR3 DNA reads as TGTGCCAGCAGCCAACACATCCTGAGACCCCTCCACTTT. Its protein product is CASSQHILRPLHF.

The CDR3 DNA is TGTGCCACCAGCAGAGATATGGGACAGGGGAATGGCTACACCTTC. Translating gives CATSRDMGQGNGYTF. The V and J genes are TRBV15 and TRBJ1-2, with 10 nucleotides matching TRBD1. After removal of 0 bases from V and 6 bases from J, the junction contained 4 bases not matched to a gene. The CDR3 runs 15 residues. Germline V gene lookup returns CDR1 LNHNV and CDR2 YYDKDF (reference sequence).

The chain couples TRBV27 to TRBJ1-1; 10 bases agree with TRBD1. CDR3 length: 14 residues. Germline-derived CDR1 and CDR2 are MNHEY and SMNVEV (reference sequence). With V trimmed by 5 bases and J by 7 bases, 7 bases remained unmatched. CDR3 DNA sequence: TGTGCCAGCAGTCCCGGGACAGGGGTCATTGAAGCTTTCTTT. Its protein is CASSPGTGVIEAFF.

The chain couples TRBV19 to TRBJ2-7, with 8 bases matching TRBD2. The ends lost 5 bases at V and 3 bases at J; junction bases unmatched: 6. This CDR3 spans 14 amino acids. CDR1 is LNHDA and CDR2 is SQIVND in the germline V gene (reference sequence). The CDR3 DNA follows: TGTGCCAGTAGTCTCATAGCGGGAAACTACGAGCAGTACTTC. Protein sequence: CASSLIAGNYEQYF.

This clone was picked up one time. The chain recombines TRBV6-1 with TRBJ1-4; 8 bases line up with TRBD1. V lost 2 bases, J lost 4 bases, and 6 bases stayed unmatched. The CDR3 runs 16 residues. Germline V gene data show CDR1 as MNHNS and CDR2 as SASEGT. CDR3 coding DNA: TGTGCCAGCAGTGAACCCATACAGGGGGATAATGAAAAACTGTTTTTT. It is translated as CASSEPIQGDNEKLFF.